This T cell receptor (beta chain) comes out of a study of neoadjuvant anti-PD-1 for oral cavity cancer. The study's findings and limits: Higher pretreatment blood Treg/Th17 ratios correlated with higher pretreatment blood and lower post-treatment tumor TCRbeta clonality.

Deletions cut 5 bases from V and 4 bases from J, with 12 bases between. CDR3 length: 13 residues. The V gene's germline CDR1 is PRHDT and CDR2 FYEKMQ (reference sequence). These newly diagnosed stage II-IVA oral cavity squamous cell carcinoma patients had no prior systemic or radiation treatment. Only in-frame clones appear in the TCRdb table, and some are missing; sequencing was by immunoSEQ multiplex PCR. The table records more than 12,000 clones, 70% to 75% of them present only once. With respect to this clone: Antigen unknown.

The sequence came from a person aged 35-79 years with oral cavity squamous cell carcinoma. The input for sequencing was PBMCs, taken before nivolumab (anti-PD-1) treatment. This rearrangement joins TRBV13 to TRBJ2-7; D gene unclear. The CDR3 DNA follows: TGTGCCAGCAGCAAAGATATCGGGTACGAGCAGTACTTC. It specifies CASSKDIGYEQYF.